A selection of T cell receptor beta chains follows, all from one sample in a study of T-cell reconstitution after alpha-beta-depleted transplantation in children. TCRdb redid the calling of the PCR reads with MiXCR, one entry per CDR3 protein. The repertoire holds 540,000 or so distinct CDR3 sequences, with roughly 23% as singletons. The material sequenced was PBMCs, mostly from graft donor cells, taken 360 days after TCRalphabeta/CD19-depleted stem cell transplant. These TCRs come from a boy under two years old who had a stem cell transplant for acute myeloid leukemia, so the T cells may come from the graft donor. Both conserved end residues are part of each CDR3. A D gene is named only where the DNA matches it firmly. Clone size appears in some rows only: once, few, many, or a class for an expanded clone.

>many|14|TRBJ1-4|TRBD1|TRBV29-1
CSVGRQGADEKLFF
TGCAGCGTTGGTCGACAGGGGGCAGATGAAAAACTGTTTTTT
>NA|14|TRBJ2-7|TRBD2|TRBV9
CASSVASGSVEQYF
TGTGCCAGCAGCGTCGCTAGCGGTTCGGTCGAGCAGTACTTC
>few|12|TRBJ2-7|NA|TRBV7-9
CASSLFSTEQYF
TGTGCCAGCAGCTTATTCTCGACGGAGCAGTACTTC
>many|15|TRBJ2-3|TRBD1|TRBV29-1
CSAVNRDRTGHTQYF
TGCAGCGCTGTGAACCGGGACAGGACGGGTCATACGCAGTATTTT
>few|12|TRBJ1-2|NA|TRBV7-2
CASSLVRTYYTF
TGTGCCAGCAGCTTAGTCCGGACCTACTACACCTTC
>NA|13|TRBJ1-1|NA|TRBV28
CASTRWVNTEAFF
TGTGCCAGCACTAGATGGGTGAACACTGAAGCTTTCTTT
>many|14|TRBJ1-1|NA|TRBV30
CAWTFGLVFTEAFF
TGTGCCTGGACTTTCGGCCTGGTCTTCACTGAAGCTTTCTTT
>NA|15|TRBJ2-5|NA|TRBV20-1
CCASSPGHWGETQYF
TGCTGTGCCTCGTCGCCGGGACATTGGGGAGAGACCCAGTACTTC
>NA|16|TRBJ2-7|NA|TRBV15
CATSRDEAGATYEQYF
TGTGCCACCAGCAGAGACGAGGCGGGGGCTACCTACGAGCAGTACTTC
>once|14|TRBJ2-3|NA|TRBV7-9
CASSLVLVSDTQYF
TGTGCCAGCAGCTTAGTGCTAGTCTCAGATACGCAGTATTTT
>NA|15|TRBJ2-3|TRBD1|TRBV29-1
CSAHLRDSYTDTQYF
TGCAGCGCCCACTTACGGGACAGCTACACAGATACGCAGTATTTT
>few|13|TRBJ2-1|NA|TRBV3-1
CASSQQGQDEQFF
TGTGCCAGCAGCCAACAGGGTCAGGATGAGCAGTTCTTC
>NA|14|TRBJ1-1|NA|TRBV7-6
CASSMKQGTTEAFF
TGTGCCAGCAGTATGAAACAGGGCACCACTGAAGCTTTCTTT
>many|14|TRBJ2-5|NA|TRBV4-3
CASSQDQGLETQYF
TGCGCCAGCAGCCAAGACCAGGGTCTGGAGACCCAGTACTTC
>many|16|TRBJ2-4|NA|TRBV7-9
CASSNNRDEAKNIQYF
TGTGCCAGCAGCAACAACAGGGACGAGGCCAAAAACATTCAGTACTTC
>NA|12|TRBJ2-5|NA|TRBV20-1
CSALWGQETQYF
TGCAGTGCTCTGTGGGGGCAGGAGACCCAGTACTTC
>many|14|TRBJ2-7|NA|TRBV27
CASSPIPYSYEQYF
TGTGCCAGCAGTCCAATACCCTACTCCTACGAGCAGTACTTC
>NA|13|TRBJ2-7|TRBD1|TRBV20-1
CSATGQGTYEQYF
TGCAGTGCCACGGGACAGGGTACCTACGAGCAGTACTTC
>NA|14|TRBJ1-1|NA|TRBV11-1
CASSFIGSNTEAFF
TGTGCCAGCAGCTTCATAGGGAGTAACACTGAAGCTTTCTTT
>many|14|TRBJ1-6|NA|TRBV7-9
CASSLGGTDSPLHF
TGTGCCAGCAGCTTAGGAGGAACCGATTCACCCCTCCACTTT
>NA|12|TRBJ1-2|TRBD1|TRBV7-2
CASWDRNYGYTF
TGTGCCAGCTGGGACAGGAACTATGGCTACACCTTC
>few|14|TRBJ2-7|NA|TRBV7-2
CASSFPGTGYEQYF
TGTGCCAGCAGCTTCCCCGGGACCGGCTACGAGCAGTACTTC
>NA|15|TRBJ2-2|TRBD1|TRBV7-2
CASRPGTGYTGELFF
TGTGCCAGCAGGCCCGGGACAGGATACACCGGGGAGCTGTTTTTT
>many|12|TRBJ1-4|NA|TRBV29-1
CSVDGGDEKLFF
TGCAGCGTTGATGGCGGGGATGAAAAACTGTTTTTT
>few|13|TRBJ1-2|NA|TRBV20-1
CSARDTSTYGYTF
TGCAGTGCTAGAGATACCAGCACCTATGGCTACACCTTC
>many|13|TRBJ2-2|NA|TRBV20-1
CSARKPTGGELFF
TGCAGTGCTAGAAAGCCGACCGGAGGGGAGCTGTTTTTT
>NA|13|TRBJ1-2|NA|TRBV11-2
CASSSGRVYGYTF
TGTGCCAGCAGCTCCGGGCGGGTCTATGGCTACACCTTC
>few|13|TRBJ2-5|NA|TRBV18
CASSPGHEETQYF
TGTGCCAGCTCACCAGGACATGAGGAGACCCAGTACTTC
>NA|19|TRBJ1-6|TRBD1|TRBV12-3/TRBV12-4
CASSFDPGTGRSYNSPLHF
TGTGCCAGCAGTTTCGATCCGGGGACAGGGCGCTCCTATAATTCACCCCTCCACTTT
>NA|17|TRBJ2-1|TRBD2|TRBV6-1
CASSEGLAGASYNEQFF
TGTGCCAGCAGCGAGGGACTAGCGGGGGCCTCCTACAATGAGCAGTTCTTC
>NA|15|TRBJ1-2|TRBD1|TRBV19
CASSQTGAESYGYTF
TGTGCCAGTAGCCAAACAGGGGCAGAAAGCTATGGCTACACCTTC
>NA|13|TRBJ1-1|NA|TRBV12-3/TRBV12-4
CASSLTGQAEAFF
TGTGCCAGCAGTTTAACGGGGCAGGCTGAAGCTTTCTTT
>many|13|TRBJ2-7|NA|TRBV7-2
CASSSDSAYEQYF
TGTGCCAGCAGCTCTGACAGTGCCTACGAGCAGTACTTC
>NA|18|TRBJ2-1|TRBD2|TRBV11-2
CASSFSASGGLSHNEQFF
TGTGCCAGCAGCTTTTCGGCTAGCGGGGGGCTTTCTCACAATGAGCAGTTCTTC
>many|15|TRBJ1-6|TRBD1|TRBV12-3/TRBV12-4
CASNKPGQGNSPLHF
TGTGCCAGCAACAAACCGGGACAGGGAAATTCACCCCTCCACTTT
>many|14|TRBJ1-4|NA|TRBV12-3/TRBV12-4
CASSLRGGGEKLFF
TGTGCCAGCAGTTTAAGGGGGGGTGGAGAAAAACTGTTTTTT
>few|17|TRBJ2-1|TRBD1|TRBV27
CASSLFPTGWPADEQFF
TGTGCCAGCAGTTTATTTCCGACAGGGTGGCCAGCCGATGAGCAGTTCTTC
>NA|13|TRBJ1-2|NA|TRBV28
CASERTLTYGYTF
TGTGCCAGCGAGCGGACGTTAACATATGGCTACACCTTC
>NA|17|TRBJ1-5|TRBD1|TRBV18
CASSPLPLGQGGQPQHF
TGTGCCAGCTCACCACTACCACTCGGACAGGGCGGTCAGCCCCAGCATTTT
>NA|14|TRBJ2-1|TRBD2|TRBV18
CASSPLTSVSEQFF
TGTGCCAGCTCACCACTGACTAGCGTGAGTGAGCAGTTCTTC
>NA|18|TRBJ2-1|TRBD2|TRBV12-3/TRBV12-4
CASSPWTSGGVGNNEQFF
TGTGCCAGCAGTCCGTGGACTAGCGGAGGCGTTGGCAACAATGAGCAGTTCTTC
>NA|16|TRBJ2-3|NA|TRBV20-1
CSAKPYDSRGTDTQYF
TGCAGTGCTAAACCCTACGACTCAAGGGGTACAGATACGCAGTATTTT
>NA|15|TRBJ1-3|TRBD1|TRBV20-1
CSARSQGAPGNTIYF
TGCAGTGCGCGATCCCAGGGGGCACCTGGAAACACCATATATTTT
>many|16|TRBJ2-1|NA|TRBV20-1
CSASAVGARADNEQFF
TGCAGTGCTAGTGCAGTGGGAGCCAGGGCCGACAATGAGCAGTTCTTC
>few|16|TRBJ1-5|NA|TRBV4-2
CASSQDLRRANQPQHF
TGTGCCAGCAGCCAAGATTTAAGGAGGGCCAATCAGCCCCAGCATTTT